This entry features one TCR beta chain sequence. Some clones are missing from TCRdb's copy, which holds only in-frame ones; the method was immunoSEQ multiplex PCR. The data contain 350,000 to 500,000 clones, over 75% of them singletons. This record comes from a study of blood T cell repertoires in COVID-19. This CDR3 contains 13 residues. The V gene's germline CDR1 is SGHVS and CDR2 FNYEAQ. With 1 base removed from V and 7 bases from J, the gap between germline ends came to 8 bases. The gene calls are TRBV7-6 and TRBJ2-1; D gene ambiguous. The sequence was obtained from a woman aged 18 to 35 who had been exposed to COVID-19. Sequencing input: PBMCs or T cells enriched from blood (not recorded which). The CDR3 DNA reads as TGTGCCAGCAGCTTAGGCGGTACGAATGAGCAGTTCTTC. This translates into CASSLGGTNEQFF. Variable domain in full (rest from reference TRBV7-6 and TRBJ2-1): GAGVSQSPRYKVTKRGQDVALRCDPISGHVSLYWYRQALGQGPEFLTYFNYEAQQDKSGLPNDRFSAERPEGSISTLTIQRTEQRDSAMYRCASSLGGTNEQFFGPGTRLTVL.